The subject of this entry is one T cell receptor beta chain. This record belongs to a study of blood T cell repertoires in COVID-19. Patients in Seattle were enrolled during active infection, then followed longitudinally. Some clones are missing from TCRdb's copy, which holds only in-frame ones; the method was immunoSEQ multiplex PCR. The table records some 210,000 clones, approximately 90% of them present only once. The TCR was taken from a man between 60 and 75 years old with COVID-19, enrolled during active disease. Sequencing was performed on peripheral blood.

The chain's CDR3 is CASSPTGGLSYNEQFF. As DNA, the CDR3 is TGTGCCAGCTCACCCACAGGGGGCTTATCTTACAATGAGCAGTTCTTC. V and J are TRBV18 and TRBJ2-1; 9 positions agree with TRBD1. Germline assignment: CDR1 KGHSH and CDR2 LQKENI. With V trimmed by 3 bases and J by 4 bases, 7 bases remained unmatched. The CDR3 has 16 residues.